The sequence of this T cell receptor (beta chain) was determined in a study of T cell responses to AZD1222 COVID-19 vaccine. In this sample, this clone turned up a few times. Sequencing used immunoSEQ multiplex PCR; TCRdb keeps in-frame clones, though not all of them. There are 100,000 to 150,000 clones in the sample; approximately 84% occur only once, and approximately 20% lies in the top ten. V lost 3 bases and J 4 bases, leaving 10 bases between the germline ends. The CDR3 length is 14 residues. The V gene's germline CDR1 is SNHLY and CDR2 FYNNEI. This specimen was peripheral blood, taken on day 0 of AZD1222 vaccination. The origin of this receptor is an adult in good health. The rearrangement uses TRBV2 and TRBJ1-5, with D maybe TRBD1 (5 bases). The CDR3 loop reads CASSDKAGNQPQHF. The CDR3 region has the DNA TGTGCCAGCAGTGATAAGGCAGGGAATCAGCCCCAGCATTTT. Combining the CDR3 with reference TRBV2 and TRBJ1-5 gives the whole variable domain EPEVTQTPSHQVTQMGQEVILRCVPISNHLYFYWYRQILGQKVEFLVSFYNNEISEKSEIFDDQFSVERPDGSNFTLKIRSTKLEDSAMYFCASSDKAGNQPQHFGDGTRLSIL.